This TCR beta chain emerged from a study of cytomegalovirus exposure and HLA in healthy donors. Across the whole study: Unique TCR beta sequences numbering some 120 million came from some 200 million T cells in an earlier analysis.

The PCR was carried out with 60 Vbeta primers and 13 Jbeta primers. Produced via immunoSEQ multiplex PCR; TCRdb's table is partial and in-frame only. This table holds around 200,000 clones, roughly 78% found once. With respect to this clone: Its matching antigen is unknown.

Study outcomes and limitations: While the bulk of TCR sequences proved rare, some public TCRs turned up in many donors. In an earlier analysis, about 87% or about 30%: the productive usage of most TCR beta V segments.

This receptor was taken from a woman aged 30 to 39 in good health and CMV-seropositive. The sequenced material came from PBMCs.

The chain's CDR3 is CASSVRGQNTEAFF. The DNA of the CDR3 is TGTGCCAGCAGCGTACGTGGACAGAACACTGAAGCTTTCTTT. This sequence joins TRBV9 and TRBJ1-1; the D gene is possibly TRBD1 (5 bases). The CDR3 spans 14 residues. V shed 1 base and J shed 1 base, with 8 bases lying between them. CDR1 SGDLS and CDR2 YYNGEE come from the germline V gene.